This T cell receptor (beta chain) was retrieved from a study of T cells in Graves' hyperthyroidism and ophthalmopathy. Notes on the study in general: Blood shared most expanded thyroid clonotypes above 0.001. The authors' 13 V-J model separated ophthalmopathy from stable hyperthyroidism. The model forecast ophthalmopathy, anticipating it by a median roughly 6 months before onset.

The J segment lost 4 bases and the V segment lost 6 bases, leaving 10 bases of the junction unmatched. Germline V CDR1 and CDR2: MNHEY, SMNVEV (reference sequence). This CDR3 region has 16 residues. A remark on this clonotype: Its antigen remains unknown.

More than 8 ml fresh peripheral blood yielded the PBMCs. The CDR3 regions of TCR beta were amplified from RNA transcripts. TCR CDR3 regions were first amplified by RT-PCR with HTBI primers. TCRdb processed the multiplex PCR reads anew with MiXCR; each CDR3 protein has one entry. The sample yields hundreds of thousands of distinct CDR3 sequences, around 13% seen once. The chain joins TRBV27 to TRBJ2-5; 11 bases are shared with TRBD2. Sequenced sample: blood. The TCR originated in a woman aged 45-60 years with Graves' ophthalmopathy. CDR3 sequence (DNA): TGTGCCAGCAGGCCCAGTAGCGGGAGGGGGACAGAGACCCAGTACTTC. Amino acids: CASRPSSGRGTETQYF.